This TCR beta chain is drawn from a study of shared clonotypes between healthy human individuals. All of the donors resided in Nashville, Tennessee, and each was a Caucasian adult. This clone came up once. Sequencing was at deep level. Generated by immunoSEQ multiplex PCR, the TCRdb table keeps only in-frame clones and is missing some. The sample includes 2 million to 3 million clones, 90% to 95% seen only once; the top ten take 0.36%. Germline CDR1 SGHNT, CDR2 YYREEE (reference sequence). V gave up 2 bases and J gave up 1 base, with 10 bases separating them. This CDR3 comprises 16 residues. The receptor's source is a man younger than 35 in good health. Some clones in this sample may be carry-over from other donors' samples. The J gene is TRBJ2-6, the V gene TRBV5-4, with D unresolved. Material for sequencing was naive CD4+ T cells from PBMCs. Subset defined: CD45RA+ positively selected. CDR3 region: CASSLSQTSGANVLTF. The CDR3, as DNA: TGTGCCAGCAGCTTATCCCAGACATCTGGGGCCAACGTCCTGACTTTC. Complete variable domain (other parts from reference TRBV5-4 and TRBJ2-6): ETGVTQSPTHLIKTRGQQVTLRCSSQSGHNTVSWYQQALGQGPQFIFQYYREEENGRGNFPPRFSGLQFPNYSSELNVNALELDDSALYLCASSLSQTSGANVLTFGAGSRLTVL.